These T cell receptor beta chains were read from a single sample in a study of OX40 agonist ivuxolimab in advanced cancers. The data were produced by immunoSEQ multiplex PCR, yet TCRdb's version contains in-frame clones alone and is incomplete. The table lists 67,000 or so clones, around 85% of them singletons. The sequencing used CD4+ or CD8+ T cells sorted from blood, collected in a trial of the OX40 agonist ivuxolimab. These receptors all stem from an adult with an advanced solid tumor such as melanoma, head and neck, liver or kidney cancer. The CDR3 runs from the conserved cysteine through the conserved F or W. A D gene is named only where the DNA matches it firmly. Size is omitted from some rows. Given values are once, few, many or a class for expanded clones.

v_call	j_call	d_call	clone_size	cdr3_aa	cdr3_nt
TRBV18	TRBJ2-7	TRBD2	NA	CASSPPGLAGLEQYF	TGTGCCAGCTCACCCCCGGGACTAGCGGGCCTGGAGCAGTACTTC
TRBV18	TRBJ2-7	TRBD1	NA	CASSPRQGSYEQYF	TGTGCCAGCTCACCAAGACAGGGATCCTACGAGCAGTACTTC
TRBV5-1	TRBJ2-2	TRBD2	NA	CASSDPGTTLSGELFF	TGCGCCAGCAGTGACCCCGGGACTACCCTCAGTGGGGAGCTGTTTTTT
TRBV30	TRBJ1-6	NA	NA	CAWRSPGRQGISPLHF	TGTGCCTGGAGATCCCCGGGACGGCAGGGGATTTCACCCCTCCACTTT
TRBV5-1	TRBJ1-5	NA	NA	CASSLAGDSHQPQHF	TGCGCCAGCAGCTTGGCCGGCGATTCGCACCAGCCCCAGCATTTT
TRBV18	TRBJ2-7	NA	few	CASSPSPYAYEQYF	TGTGCCAGCTCACCAAGCCCGTATGCCTACGAGCAGTACTTC
TRBV9	TRBJ1-3	NA	NA	CASSVGKGDGNTIYF	TGTGCCAGCAGCGTAGGTAAAGGGGATGGAAACACCATATATTTT
TRBV11-2	TRBJ2-1	NA	NA	CASSQVRAYNEQFF	TGTGCCAGCAGCCAAGTAAGAGCGTACAATGAGCAGTTCTTC
TRBV9	TRBJ2-1	NA	once	CASSVASTRGEQFF	TGTGCCAGCAGCGTAGCCAGCACCCGGGGGGAGCAGTTCTTC
TRBV9	TRBJ2-5	NA	once	CASSVVGLGGFQETQYF	TGTGCCAGCAGCGTAGTAGGATTAGGGGGATTCCAAGAGACCCAGTACTTC
TRBV19	TRBJ2-1	TRBD2	NA	CASSILAGEGNEQFF	TGTGCCAGTAGTATCCTAGCGGGAGAAGGGAATGAGCAGTTCTTC
TRBV4-3	TRBJ2-3	TRBD2	NA	CASSQERASGRTKITDTQYF	TGCGCCAGCAGCCAAGAGAGGGCTAGCGGGAGGACCAAGATCACAGATACGCAGTATTTT
TRBV9	TRBJ2-2	TRBD2	NA	CASTFEAGPTGELFF	TGTGCCAGCACGTTCGAAGCGGGACCCACCGGGGAGCTGTTTTTT
TRBV7-2	TRBJ2-1	TRBD2	NA	CASSLQSSGEYNEQFF	TGTGCCAGCAGCCTCCAATCTAGCGGGGAGTACAATGAGCAGTTCTTC
TRBV15	TRBJ1-3	NA	NA	CATSRATGRSGNTIYF	TGTGCCACCAGCAGAGCTACAGGGAGGTCAGGAAACACCATATATTTT
TRBV5-1	TRBJ2-7	NA	NA	CASSPPGVEQYF	TGCGCCAGCAGCCCGCCCGGGGTCGAGCAGTACTTC
TRBV7-2	TRBJ2-3	NA	NA	CASSLTLSTDTQYF	TGTGCCAGCAGCCTTACTTTGTCCACAGATACGCAGTATTTT
TRBV6-6	TRBJ2-7	NA	NA	CASSSPQRTGYEQYF	TGTGCCAGCAGTTCCCCTCAAAGGACCGGCTACGAGCAGTACTTC
TRBV11-3	TRBJ1-2	TRBD1	few	CASSLGQGGGDYGYTF	TGTGCCAGCAGCCTAGGACAGGGCGGTGGAGACTATGGCTACACCTTC
TRBV20-1	TRBJ2-5	NA	NA	CSARAVETQYF	TGCAGTGCTAGAGCGGTTGAGACCCAGTACTTC
TRBV15	TRBJ2-7	NA	NA	CATSRDQGDEQYF	TGTGCCACCAGCAGAGATCAAGGGGACGAGCAGTACTTC
TRBV5-1	TRBJ2-7	TRBD2	NA	CASSLGTSGRGNYEQYF	TGCGCCAGCAGCTTAGGGACTAGCGGGAGGGGGAACTACGAGCAGTACTTC
TRBV4-2	TRBJ2-3	TRBD2	once	CASNPGTSGSDTQYF	TGTGCCAGCAATCCCGGGACTAGCGGCTCAGATACGCAGTATTTT
TRBV5-6	TRBJ2-2	NA	once	CASSPQGRANTGELFF	TGTGCCAGCAGCCCCCAGGGGAGGGCGAACACCGGGGAGCTGTTTTTT
TRBV7-2	TRBJ1-1	NA	NA	CASSLAAAGVAFF	TGTGCCAGCAGCTTAGCGGCGGCGGGGGTAGCTTTCTTT
TRBV2	TRBJ2-2	NA	NA	CASSTFANTGELFF	TGTGCCAGCAGTACGTTCGCGAACACCGGGGAGCTGTTTTTT
TRBV10-3	TRBJ2-7	NA	NA	CAISESNNGIVYF	TGTGCCATCAGTGAGTCTAATAATGGGATAGTGTACTTC
TRBV4-1	TRBJ2-4	TRBD2	NA	CASSQDPSGGAKNIQYF	TGCGCCAGCAGCCAAGACCCCAGCGGGGGAGCCAAAAACATTCAGTACTTC
TRBV11-2	TRBJ2-7	NA	NA	CASSLSRNTYEQYF	TGTGCCAGCAGCTTAAGCAGGAACACTTACGAGCAGTACTTC
TRBV10-3	TRBJ2-3	NA	NA	CAISEYRSTDTQYF	TGTGCCATCAGTGAATACAGGAGCACAGATACGCAGTATTTT
TRBV7-3	TRBJ2-7	NA	NA	CASSSRGAAEQYF	TGTGCCAGCAGCTCCCGGGGGGCTGCCGAGCAGTACTTC
TRBV28	TRBJ1-1	TRBD1	few	CASMRTGYEHTEAFF	TGTGCCAGCATGAGGACAGGGTATGAGCACACTGAAGCTTTCTTT
TRBV5-8	TRBJ2-1	NA	NA	CASSYGAGIVTNEQFF	TGTGCCAGCAGCTATGGTGCCGGGATAGTTACAAATGAGCAGTTCTTC
TRBV19	TRBJ2-2	NA	NA	CASSRIGELFF	TGTGCCAGTAGCAGGATCGGGGAGCTGTTTTTT
TRBV18	TRBJ2-2	NA	NA	CASSPYTGAPANTGELFF	TGTGCCAGCTCACCGTATACAGGAGCACCCGCGAACACCGGGGAGCTGTTTTTT
TRBV27	TRBJ2-1	TRBD2	once	CASRRDYQNEQFF	TGTGCCAGCAGACGGGACTACCAAAATGAGCAGTTCTTC
TRBV5-4	TRBJ1-2	NA	NA	CASSLPRGRYGYTF	TGTGCCAGCAGCTTGCCCCGGGGCCGCTATGGCTACACCTTC
TRBV7-9	TRBJ2-7	NA	few	CASSGRYKGREQYF	TGTGCCAGCAGCGGGCGGTATAAGGGGCGCGAGCAGTACTTC
TRBV2	TRBJ2-1	NA	NA	CASSDSSSYNEQFF	TGTGCCAGCAGTGACAGTAGCTCCTACAATGAGCAGTTCTTC
TRBV5-1	TRBJ2-5	NA	NA	CASSLGAAQETQYF	TGCGCCAGCAGCTTGGGGGCAGCCCAAGAGACCCAGTACTTC
TRBV5-1	TRBJ2-2	NA	NA	CASSSLQGSNTGELFF	TGCGCCAGCAGCTCGTTACAGGGATCGAACACCGGGGAGCTGTTTTTT